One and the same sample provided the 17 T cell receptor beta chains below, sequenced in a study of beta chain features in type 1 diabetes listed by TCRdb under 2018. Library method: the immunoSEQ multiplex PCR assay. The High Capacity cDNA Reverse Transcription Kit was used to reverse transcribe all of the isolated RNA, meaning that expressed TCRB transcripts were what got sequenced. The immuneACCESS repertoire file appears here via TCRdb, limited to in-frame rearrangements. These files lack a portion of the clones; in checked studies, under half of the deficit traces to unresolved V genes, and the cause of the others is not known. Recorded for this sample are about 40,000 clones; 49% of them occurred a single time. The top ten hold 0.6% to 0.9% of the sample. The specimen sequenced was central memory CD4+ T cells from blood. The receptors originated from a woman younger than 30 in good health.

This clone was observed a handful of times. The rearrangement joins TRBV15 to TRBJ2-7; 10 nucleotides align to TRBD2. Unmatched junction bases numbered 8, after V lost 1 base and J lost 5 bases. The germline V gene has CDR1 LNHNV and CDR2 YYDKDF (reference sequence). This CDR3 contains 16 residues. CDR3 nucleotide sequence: TGTGCCACCAGCAGAGGAGCCGCTAGCGGGAGTAACGAGCAGTACTTC. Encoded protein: CATSRGAASGSNEQYF.

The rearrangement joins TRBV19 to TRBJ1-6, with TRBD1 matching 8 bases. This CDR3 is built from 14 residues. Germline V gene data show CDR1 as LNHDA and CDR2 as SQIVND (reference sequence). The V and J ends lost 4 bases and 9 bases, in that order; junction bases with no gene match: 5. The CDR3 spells CASSRGQDISPLHF. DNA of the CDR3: TGTGCCAGTAGTAGGGGACAGGACATTTCACCCCTCCACTTT.

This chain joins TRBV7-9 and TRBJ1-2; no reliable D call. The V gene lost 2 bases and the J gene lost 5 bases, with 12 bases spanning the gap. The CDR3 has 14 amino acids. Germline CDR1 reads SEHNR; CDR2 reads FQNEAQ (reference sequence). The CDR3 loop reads CASSLNFGEYGYTF. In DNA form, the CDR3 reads TGTGCCAGCAGCTTAAATTTTGGGGAGTATGGCTACACCTTC.

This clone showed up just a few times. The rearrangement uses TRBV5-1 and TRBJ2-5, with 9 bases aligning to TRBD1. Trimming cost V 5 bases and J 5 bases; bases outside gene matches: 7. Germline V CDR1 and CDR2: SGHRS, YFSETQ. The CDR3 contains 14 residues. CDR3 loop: CASRGQGSSETQYF. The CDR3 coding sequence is TGCGCCAGCAGAGGACAGGGGTCGAGCGAGACCCAGTACTTC.

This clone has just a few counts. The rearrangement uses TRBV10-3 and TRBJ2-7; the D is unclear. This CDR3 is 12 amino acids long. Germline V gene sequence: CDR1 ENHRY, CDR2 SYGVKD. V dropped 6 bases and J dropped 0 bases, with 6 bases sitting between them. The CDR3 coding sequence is TGTGCCATCAGCCCTAGCTCCTACGAGCAGTACTTC. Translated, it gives CAISPSSYEQYF.

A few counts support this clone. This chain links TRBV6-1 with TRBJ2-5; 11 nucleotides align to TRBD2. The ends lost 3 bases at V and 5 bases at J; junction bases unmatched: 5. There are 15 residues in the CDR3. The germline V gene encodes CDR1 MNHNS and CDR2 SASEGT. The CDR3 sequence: CASSDNSGRGETQYF. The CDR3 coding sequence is TGTGCCAGCAGTGATAATAGCGGGAGGGGTGAGACCCAGTACTTC.

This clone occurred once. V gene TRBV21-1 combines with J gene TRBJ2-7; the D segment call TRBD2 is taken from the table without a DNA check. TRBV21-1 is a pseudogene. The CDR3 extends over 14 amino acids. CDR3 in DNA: TGTGCCAGCGGGCCGGGGGAGAGACCCTACGAGCAGTACTTC. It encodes CASGPGERPYEQYF.

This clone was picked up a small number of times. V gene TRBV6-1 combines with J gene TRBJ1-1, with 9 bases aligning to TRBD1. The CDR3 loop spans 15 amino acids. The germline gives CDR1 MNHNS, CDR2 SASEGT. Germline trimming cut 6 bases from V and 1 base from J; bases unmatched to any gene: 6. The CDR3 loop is CASRLTGGWNTEAFF. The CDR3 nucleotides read TGTGCCAGCAGACTCACAGGGGGCTGGAACACTGAAGCTTTCTTT.

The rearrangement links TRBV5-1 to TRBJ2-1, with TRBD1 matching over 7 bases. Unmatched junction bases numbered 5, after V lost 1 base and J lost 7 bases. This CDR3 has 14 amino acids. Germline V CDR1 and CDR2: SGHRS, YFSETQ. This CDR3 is CASSLHRGRNEQFF. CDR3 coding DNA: TGCGCCAGCAGCTTGCACAGGGGTCGGAATGAGCAGTTCTTC. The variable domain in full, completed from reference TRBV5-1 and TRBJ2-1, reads KAGVTQTPRYLIKTRGQQVTLSCSPISGHRSVSWYQQTPGQGLQFLFEYFSETQRNKGNFPGRFSGRQFSNSRSEMNVSTLELGDSALYLCASSLHRGRNEQFFGPGTRLTVL.

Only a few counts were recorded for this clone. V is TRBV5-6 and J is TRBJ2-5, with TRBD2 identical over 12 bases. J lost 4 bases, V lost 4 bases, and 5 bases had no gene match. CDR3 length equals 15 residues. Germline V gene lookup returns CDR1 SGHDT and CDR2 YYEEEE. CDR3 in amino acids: CASSRLAGASETQYF. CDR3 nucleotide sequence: TGTGCCAGCAGCCGACTAGCGGGAGCTTCAGAGACCCAGTACTTC. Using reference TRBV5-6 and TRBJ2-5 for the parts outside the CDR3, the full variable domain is DAGVTQSPTHLIKTRGQQVTLRCSPKSGHDTVSWYQQALGQGPQFIFQYYEEEERQRGNFPDRFSGHQFPNYSSELNVNALLLGDSALYLCASSRLAGASETQYFGPGTRLLVL.

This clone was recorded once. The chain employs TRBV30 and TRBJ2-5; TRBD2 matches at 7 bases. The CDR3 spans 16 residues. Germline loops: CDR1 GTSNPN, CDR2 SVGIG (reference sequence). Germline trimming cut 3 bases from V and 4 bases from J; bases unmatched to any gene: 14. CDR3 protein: CAWSPDWGRALETQYF. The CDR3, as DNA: TGTGCCTGGAGCCCGGACTGGGGGAGGGCCTTAGAGACCCAGTACTTC. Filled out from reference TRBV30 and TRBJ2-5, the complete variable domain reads SQTIHQWPATLVQPVGSPLSLECTVEGTSNPNLYWYRQAAGRGLQLLFYSVGIGQISSEVPQNLSASRPQDRQFILSSKKLLLSDSGFYLCAWSPDWGRALETQYFGPGTRLLVL.

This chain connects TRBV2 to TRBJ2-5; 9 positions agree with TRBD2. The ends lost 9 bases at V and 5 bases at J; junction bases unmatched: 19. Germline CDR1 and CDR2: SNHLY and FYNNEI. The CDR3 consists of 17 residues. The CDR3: CASGEGWAGGPHETQYF. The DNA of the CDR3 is TGTGCCAGTGGTGAGGGCTGGGCGGGAGGGCCGCACGAGACCCAGTACTTC.

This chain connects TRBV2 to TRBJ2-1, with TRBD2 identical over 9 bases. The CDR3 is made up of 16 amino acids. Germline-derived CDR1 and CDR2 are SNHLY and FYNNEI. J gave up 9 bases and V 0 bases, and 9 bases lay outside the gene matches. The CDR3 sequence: CASSEARASGKVEQFF. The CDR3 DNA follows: TGTGCCAGCAGTGAAGCGCGGGCTAGCGGGAAGGTTGAGCAGTTCTTC.

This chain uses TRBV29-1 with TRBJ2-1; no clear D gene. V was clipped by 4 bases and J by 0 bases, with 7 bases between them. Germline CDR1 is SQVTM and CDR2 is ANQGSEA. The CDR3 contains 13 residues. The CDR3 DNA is TGCAGCGTTGCACCGAGCTCCTACAATGAGCAGTTCTTC. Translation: CSVAPSSYNEQFF.

CDR3 amino acids: CASSRSGSRNQPQHF. In DNA, the CDR3 is TGCGCCAGCAGTAGGTCGGGGTCACGCAATCAGCCCCAGCATTTT. The genes are TRBV5-1 and TRBJ1-5, with D unclear. The V end was cut by 5 bases, the J end by 2 bases, with 14 bases between. The length of the CDR3 is 15 residues. Germline loops: CDR1 SGHRS, CDR2 YFSETQ.

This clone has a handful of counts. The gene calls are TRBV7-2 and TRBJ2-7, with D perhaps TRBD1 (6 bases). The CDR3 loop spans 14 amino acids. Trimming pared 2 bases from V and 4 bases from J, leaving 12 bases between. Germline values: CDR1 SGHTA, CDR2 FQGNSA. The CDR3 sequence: CASSLTGLVYEQYF. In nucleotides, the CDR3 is TGTGCCAGCAGCTTAACAGGGTTGGTATACGAGCAGTACTTC.

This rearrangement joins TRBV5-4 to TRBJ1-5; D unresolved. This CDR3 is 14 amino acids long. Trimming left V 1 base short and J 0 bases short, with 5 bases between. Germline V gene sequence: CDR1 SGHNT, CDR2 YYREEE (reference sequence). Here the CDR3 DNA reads TGTGCCAGCAGCTTGTACGGTAGCAATCAGCCCCAGCATTTT. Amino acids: CASSLYGSNQPQHF.